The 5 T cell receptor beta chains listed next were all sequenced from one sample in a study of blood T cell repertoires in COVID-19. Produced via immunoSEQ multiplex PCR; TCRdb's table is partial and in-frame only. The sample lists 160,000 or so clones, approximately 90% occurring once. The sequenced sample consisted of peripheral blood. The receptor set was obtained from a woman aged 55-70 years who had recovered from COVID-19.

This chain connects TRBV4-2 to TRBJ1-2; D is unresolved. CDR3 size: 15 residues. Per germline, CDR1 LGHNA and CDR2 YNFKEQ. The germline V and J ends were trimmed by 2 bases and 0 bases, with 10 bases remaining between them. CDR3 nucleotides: TGTGCCAGCAGCCAACAACAGAGAGCTAACTATGGCTACACCTTC. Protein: CASSQQQRANYGYTF.

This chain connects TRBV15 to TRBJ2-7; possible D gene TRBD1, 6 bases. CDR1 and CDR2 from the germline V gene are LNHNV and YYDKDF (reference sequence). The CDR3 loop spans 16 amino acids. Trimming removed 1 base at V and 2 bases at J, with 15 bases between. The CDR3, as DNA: TGTGCCACCAGCAGAGGGCAGGGGCCCATCCCCTACGAGCAGTACTTC. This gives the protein CATSRGQGPIPYEQYF.

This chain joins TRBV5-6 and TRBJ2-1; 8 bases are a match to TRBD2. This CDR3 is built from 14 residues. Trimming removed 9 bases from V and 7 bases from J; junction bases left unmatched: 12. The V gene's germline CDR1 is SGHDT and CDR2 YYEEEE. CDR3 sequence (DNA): TGTGCCACCCTGAGGCGGGGGGCGGGAAATGAGCAGTTCTTC. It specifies CATLRRGAGNEQFF.

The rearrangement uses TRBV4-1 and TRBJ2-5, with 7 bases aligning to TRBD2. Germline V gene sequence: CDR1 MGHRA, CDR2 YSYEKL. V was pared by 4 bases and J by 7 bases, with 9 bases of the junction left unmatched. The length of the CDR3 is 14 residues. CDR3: CASSPSRGGGTQYF. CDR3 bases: TGCGCCAGCAGCCCTTCGAGGGGCGGGGGGACCCAGTACTTC.

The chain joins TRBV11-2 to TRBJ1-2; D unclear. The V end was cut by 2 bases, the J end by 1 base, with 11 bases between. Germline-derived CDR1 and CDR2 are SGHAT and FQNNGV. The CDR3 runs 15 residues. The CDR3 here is CASSLLTVVNYGYTF. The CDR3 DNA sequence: TGTGCCAGCAGCTTATTAACGGTAGTTAACTATGGCTACACCTTC.